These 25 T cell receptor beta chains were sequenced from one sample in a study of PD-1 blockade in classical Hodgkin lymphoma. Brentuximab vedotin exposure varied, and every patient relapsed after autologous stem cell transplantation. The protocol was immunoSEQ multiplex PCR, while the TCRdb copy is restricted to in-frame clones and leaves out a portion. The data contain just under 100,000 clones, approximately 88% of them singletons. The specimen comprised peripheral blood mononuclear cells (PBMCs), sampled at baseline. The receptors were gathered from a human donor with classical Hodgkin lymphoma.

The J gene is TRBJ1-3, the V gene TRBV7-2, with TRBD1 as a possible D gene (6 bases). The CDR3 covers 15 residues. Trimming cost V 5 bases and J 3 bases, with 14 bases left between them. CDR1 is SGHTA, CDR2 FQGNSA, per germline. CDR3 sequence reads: CASSRRGGYGNTIYF. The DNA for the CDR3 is TGTGCCAGCAGCCGTCGAGGGGGTTATGGAAACACCATATATTTT.

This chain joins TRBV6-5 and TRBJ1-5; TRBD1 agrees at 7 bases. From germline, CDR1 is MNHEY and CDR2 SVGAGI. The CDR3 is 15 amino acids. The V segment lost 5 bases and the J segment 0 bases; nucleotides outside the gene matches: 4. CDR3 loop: CASSLYRGSNQPQHF. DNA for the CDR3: TGTGCCAGCAGTCTATACAGGGGTAGCAATCAGCCCCAGCATTTT.

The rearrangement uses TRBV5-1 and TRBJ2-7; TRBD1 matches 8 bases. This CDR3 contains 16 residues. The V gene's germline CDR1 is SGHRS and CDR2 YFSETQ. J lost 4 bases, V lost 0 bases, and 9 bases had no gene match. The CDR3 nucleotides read TGCGCCAGCAGCTTGGCCATTCGGGACAGGACTTACGAGCAGTACTTC. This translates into CASSLAIRDRTYEQYF.

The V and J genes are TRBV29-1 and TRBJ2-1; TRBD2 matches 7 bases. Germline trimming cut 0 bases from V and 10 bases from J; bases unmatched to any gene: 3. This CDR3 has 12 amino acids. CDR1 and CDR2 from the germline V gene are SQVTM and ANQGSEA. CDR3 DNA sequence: TGCAGCGTTGAAGATAACGGGAGGGAGCAGTTCTTC. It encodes CSVEDNGREQFF.

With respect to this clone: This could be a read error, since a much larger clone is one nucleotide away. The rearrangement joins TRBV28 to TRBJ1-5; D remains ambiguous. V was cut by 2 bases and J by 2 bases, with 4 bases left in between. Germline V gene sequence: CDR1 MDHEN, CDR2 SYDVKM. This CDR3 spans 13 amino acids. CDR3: CASSLDGNQPQHF. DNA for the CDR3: TGTGCCAGCAGTTTAGATGGCAATCAGCCCCAGCATTTT. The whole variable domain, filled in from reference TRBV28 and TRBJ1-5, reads DVKVTQSSRYLVKRTGEKVFLECVQDMDHENMFWYRQDPGLGLRLIYFSYDVKMKEKGDIPEGYSVSREKKERFSLILESASTNQTSMYLCASSLDGNQPQHFGDGTRLSIL.

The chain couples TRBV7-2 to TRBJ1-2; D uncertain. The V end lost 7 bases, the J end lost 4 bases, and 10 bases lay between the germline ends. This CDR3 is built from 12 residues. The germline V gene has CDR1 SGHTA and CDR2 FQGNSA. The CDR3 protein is CASNRLSYGYTF. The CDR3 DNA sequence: TGTGCCAGCAATAGGCTGAGCTATGGCTACACCTTC.

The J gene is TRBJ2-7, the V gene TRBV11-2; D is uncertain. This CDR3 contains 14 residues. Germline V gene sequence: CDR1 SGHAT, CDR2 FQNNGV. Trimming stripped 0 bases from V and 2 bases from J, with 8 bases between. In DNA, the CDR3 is TGTGCCAGCAGCTTAGAGGTTGGCCCCTACGAGCAGTACTTC. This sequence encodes CASSLEVGPYEQYF. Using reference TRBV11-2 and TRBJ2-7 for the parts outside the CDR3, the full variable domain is EAGVAQSPRYKIIEKRQSVAFWCNPISGHATLYWYQQILGQGPKLLIQFQNNGVVDDSQLPKDRFSAERLKGVDSTLKIQPAKLEDSAVYLCASSLEVGPYEQYFGPGTRLTVT.

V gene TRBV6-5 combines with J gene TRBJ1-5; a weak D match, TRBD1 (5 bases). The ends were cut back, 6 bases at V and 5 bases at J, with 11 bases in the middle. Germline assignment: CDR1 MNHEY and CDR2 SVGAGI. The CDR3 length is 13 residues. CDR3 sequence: CASSRDQYQPQHF. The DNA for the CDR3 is TGTGCCAGCAGCCGGGACCAGTATCAGCCCCAGCATTTT.

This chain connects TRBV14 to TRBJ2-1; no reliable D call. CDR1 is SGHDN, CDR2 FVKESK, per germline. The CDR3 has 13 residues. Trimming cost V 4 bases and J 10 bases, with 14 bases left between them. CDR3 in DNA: TGTGCCAGCAGCCCCGGTCGGATACGAGAGCAGTTCTTC. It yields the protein CASSPGRIREQFF.

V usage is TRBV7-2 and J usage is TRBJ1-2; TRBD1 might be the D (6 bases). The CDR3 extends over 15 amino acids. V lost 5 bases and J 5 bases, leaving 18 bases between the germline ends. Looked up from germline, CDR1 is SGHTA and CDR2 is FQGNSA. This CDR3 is CASSPRTANLYGYTF. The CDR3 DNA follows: TGTGCCAGCAGCCCAAGGACAGCTAACCTATATGGCTACACCTTC.

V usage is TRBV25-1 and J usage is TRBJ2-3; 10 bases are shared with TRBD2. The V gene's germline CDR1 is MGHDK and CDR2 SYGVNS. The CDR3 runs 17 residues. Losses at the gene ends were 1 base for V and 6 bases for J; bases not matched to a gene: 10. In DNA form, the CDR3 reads TGTGCCAGCAGTGAATTAGGAGCGGGAGGGCGTGGGGATACGCAGTATTTT. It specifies CASSELGAGGRGDTQYF.

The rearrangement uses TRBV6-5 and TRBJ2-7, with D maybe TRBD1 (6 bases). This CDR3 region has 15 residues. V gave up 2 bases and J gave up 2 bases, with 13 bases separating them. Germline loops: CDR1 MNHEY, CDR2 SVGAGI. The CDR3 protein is CASSYRSQGTYEQYF. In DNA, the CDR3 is TGTGCCAGCAGTTACCGGTCCCAGGGGACCTACGAGCAGTACTTC.

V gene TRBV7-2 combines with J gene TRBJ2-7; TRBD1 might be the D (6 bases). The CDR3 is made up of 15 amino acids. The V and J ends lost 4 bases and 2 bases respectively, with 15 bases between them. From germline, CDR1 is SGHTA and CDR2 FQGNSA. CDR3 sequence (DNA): TGTGCCAGCAGCTCGGGACAATATGGGACCTACGAGCAGTACTTC. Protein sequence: CASSSGQYGTYEQYF.

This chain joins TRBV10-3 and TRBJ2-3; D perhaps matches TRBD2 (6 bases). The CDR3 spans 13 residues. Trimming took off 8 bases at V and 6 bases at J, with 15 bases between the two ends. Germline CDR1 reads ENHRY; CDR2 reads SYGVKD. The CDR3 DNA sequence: TGTGCCATCGGCGGGACGGGTGGGGATACGCAGTATTTT. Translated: CAIGGTGGDTQYF.

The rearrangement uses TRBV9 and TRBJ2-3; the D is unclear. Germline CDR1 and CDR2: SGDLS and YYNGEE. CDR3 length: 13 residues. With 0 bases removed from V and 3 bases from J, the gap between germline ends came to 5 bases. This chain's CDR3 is CASSVEWTDTQYF. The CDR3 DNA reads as TGTGCCAGCAGCGTAGAGTGGACAGATACGCAGTATTTT.

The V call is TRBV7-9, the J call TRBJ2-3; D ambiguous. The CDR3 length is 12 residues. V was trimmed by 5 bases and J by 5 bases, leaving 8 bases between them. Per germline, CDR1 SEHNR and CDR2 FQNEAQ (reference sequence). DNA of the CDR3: TGTGCCAGCAGCGCCGGAAGAGATACGCAGTATTTT. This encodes CASSAGRDTQYF. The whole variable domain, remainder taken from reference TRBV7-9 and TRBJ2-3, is DTGVSQNPRHKITKRGQNVTFRCDPISEHNRLYWYRQTLGQGPEFLTYFQNEAQLEKSRLLSDRFSAERPKGSFSTLEIQRTEQGDSAMYLCASSAGRDTQYFGPGTRLTVL.

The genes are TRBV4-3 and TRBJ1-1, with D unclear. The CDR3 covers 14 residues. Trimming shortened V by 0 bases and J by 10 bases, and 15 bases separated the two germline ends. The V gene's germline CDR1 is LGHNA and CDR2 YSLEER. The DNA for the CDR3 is TGCGCCAGCAGCCAAGATCCATTTTTAGGTGGAGCTTTCTTT. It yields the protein CASSQDPFLGGAFF.

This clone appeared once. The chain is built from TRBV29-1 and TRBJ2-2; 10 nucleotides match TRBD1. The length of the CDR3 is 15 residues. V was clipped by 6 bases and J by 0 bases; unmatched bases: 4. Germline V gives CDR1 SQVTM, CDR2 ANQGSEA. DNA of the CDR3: TGCAGCGTGGGGACAGGGGTAACGAACACCGGGGAGCTGTTTTTT. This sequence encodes CSVGTGVTNTGELFF.

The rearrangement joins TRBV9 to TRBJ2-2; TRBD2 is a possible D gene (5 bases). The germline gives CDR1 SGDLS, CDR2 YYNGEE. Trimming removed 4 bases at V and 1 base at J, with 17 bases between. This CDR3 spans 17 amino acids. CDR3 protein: CASSSYGSRGNTGELFF. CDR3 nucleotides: TGTGCCAGCAGCTCGTATGGTTCCCGGGGGAACACCGGGGAGCTGTTTTTT.

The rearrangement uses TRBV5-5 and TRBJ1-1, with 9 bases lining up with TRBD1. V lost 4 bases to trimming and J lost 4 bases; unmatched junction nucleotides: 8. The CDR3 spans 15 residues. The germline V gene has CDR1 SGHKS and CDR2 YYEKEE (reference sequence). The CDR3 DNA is TGTGCCAGCAGCATCACCACAGGGGGCGGCACTGAAGCTTTCTTT. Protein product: CASSITTGGGTEAFF.

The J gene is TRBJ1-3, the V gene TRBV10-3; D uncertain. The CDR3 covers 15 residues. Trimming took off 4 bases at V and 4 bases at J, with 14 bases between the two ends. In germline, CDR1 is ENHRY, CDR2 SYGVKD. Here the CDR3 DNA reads TGTGCCATCAGTGGAGGAACTTTGGACGGAAACACCATATATTTT. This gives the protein CAISGGTLDGNTIYF.

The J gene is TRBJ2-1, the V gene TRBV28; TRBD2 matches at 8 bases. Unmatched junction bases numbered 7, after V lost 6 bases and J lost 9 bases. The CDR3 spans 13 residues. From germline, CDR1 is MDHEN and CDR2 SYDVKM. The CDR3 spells CASRASGRAEQFF. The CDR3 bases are TGTGCCAGCAGGGCTAGCGGGCGCGCTGAGCAGTTCTTC.

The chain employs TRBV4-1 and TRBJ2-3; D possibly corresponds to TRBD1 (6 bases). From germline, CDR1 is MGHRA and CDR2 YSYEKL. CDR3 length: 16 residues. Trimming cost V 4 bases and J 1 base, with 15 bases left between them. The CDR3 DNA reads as TGCGCCAGCAGCCTCACGAGGGACACCGGCACAGATACGCAGTATTTT. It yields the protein CASSLTRDTGTDTQYF.

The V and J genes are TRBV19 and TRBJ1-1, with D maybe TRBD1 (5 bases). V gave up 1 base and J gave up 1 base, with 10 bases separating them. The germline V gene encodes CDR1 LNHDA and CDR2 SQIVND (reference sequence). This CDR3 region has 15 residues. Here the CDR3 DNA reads TGTGCCAGTAGTATAGTGGCCACAGGGAACACTGAAGCTTTCTTT. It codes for CASSIVATGNTEAFF.

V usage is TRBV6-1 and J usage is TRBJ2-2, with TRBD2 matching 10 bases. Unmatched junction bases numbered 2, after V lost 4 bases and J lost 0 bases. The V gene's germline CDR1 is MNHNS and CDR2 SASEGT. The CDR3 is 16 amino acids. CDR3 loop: CASSASGGANTGELFF. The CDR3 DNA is TGTGCCAGCAGTGCCAGCGGGGGGGCGAACACCGGGGAGCTGTTTTTT.